The 9 T cell receptor beta chains below come from one sample, sequenced in a study of T cell responses to AZD1222 COVID-19 vaccine. Clones were sequenced by immunoSEQ multiplex PCR, and TCRdb holds only the in-frame ones, with some missing. The sample lists 150,000 to 200,000 clones, roughly nine tenths occurring once. This material consisted of peripheral blood, taken on day 0 of AZD1222 vaccination. The receptor set was obtained from an adult in good health.

This chain links TRBV5-4 with TRBJ1-1; 7 nucleotides align to TRBD1. The V gene's germline CDR1 is SGHNT and CDR2 YYREEE (reference sequence). The CDR3 consists of 15 residues. Trimming removed 2 bases from V and 4 bases from J; junction bases left unmatched: 8. The CDR3 nucleotides read TGTGCCAGCAGCTTCCAGACAGGGCAGGGCACTGAAGCTTTCTTT. This gives the protein CASSFQTGQGTEAFF.

This rearrangement joins TRBV5-1 to TRBJ1-1; weak D call: TRBD1 (6 bases). V was cut by 2 bases and J by 2 bases, with 7 bases left in between. Germline lookup yields CDR1 SGHRS and CDR2 YFSETQ. The CDR3 covers 13 residues. CDR3 protein: CASSFGTNTEAFF. CDR3 sequence (DNA): TGCGCCAGCAGCTTCGGGACAAACACTGAAGCTTTCTTT.

The chain links TRBV6-5 to TRBJ1-4; possible D gene TRBD1, 6 bases. Germline CDR1 and CDR2: MNHEY and SVGAGI. The CDR3 covers 14 residues. V was shortened by 6 bases and J by 3 bases, with 11 bases between the two germline ends. The CDR3 protein is CASSQGRANEKLFF. Here the CDR3 DNA reads TGTGCCAGCAGCCAGGGGCGGGCTAATGAAAAACTGTTTTTT.

Only one count was recorded for this clone. The CDR3 DNA is TGTGCCAGCAGTTCGGGACAGTCAACCTTTCGGGGTTCCGACGAGCAGTACTTC. Translation: CASSSGQSTFRGSDEQYF. This chain links TRBV28 with TRBJ2-7; 7 positions agree with TRBD1. The CDR3 covers 18 residues. Per germline, CDR1 MDHEN and CDR2 SYDVKM. Trimming took 4 bases from V and 5 from J; bases not matched to a gene: 20.

This chain uses TRBV10-3 with TRBJ1-1, with a tentative D call TRBD1 (6 bases). This CDR3 comprises 14 residues. Trimming stripped 2 bases from V and 6 bases from J, with 13 bases between. Germline V gives CDR1 ENHRY, CDR2 SYGVKD. CDR3 in amino acids: CAISENRENAEAFF. CDR3 DNA: TGTGCCATCAGTGAGAACAGGGAAAACGCTGAAGCTTTCTTT.

V usage is TRBV7-9 and J usage is TRBJ2-3; 7 nucleotides align to TRBD2. J lost 4 bases, V lost 1 base, and 5 bases had no gene match. From germline, CDR1 is SEHNR and CDR2 FQNEAQ (reference sequence). The CDR3 sequence is 15 residues long. CDR3 region: CASSLDAGEPDTQYF. CDR3 bases: TGTGCCAGCAGCTTAGATGCGGGAGAACCAGATACGCAGTATTTT.

The rearrangement joins TRBV6-2 or TRBV6-3 to TRBJ2-1; tentative D call: TRBD2 (6 bases). CDR3 length: 13 amino acids. Germline CDR1 MNHEY, CDR2 SVGEGT. V was cut by 0 bases and J by 8 bases, with 8 bases left in between. This CDR3 reads CASSYSERDEQFF. CDR3 DNA: TGTGCCAGCAGTTACTCCGAGCGGGATGAGCAGTTCTTC.

The chain uses TRBV6-5 and TRBJ2-4; perhaps D is TRBD1 or TRBD2 (5 bases each). Per germline, CDR1 MNHEY and CDR2 SVGAGI. The V and J ends lost 6 bases and 9 bases respectively, with 18 bases between them. The CDR3 runs 14 residues. CDR3 sequence reads: CASSSQGGWGIQYF. Here the CDR3 DNA reads TGTGCCAGCAGCAGCCAGGGCGGGTGGGGCATTCAGTACTTC.

The chain employs TRBV23-1 and TRBJ2-5; 9 bases match TRBD1. TRBV23-1 is labeled an ORF, and its function is uncertain. The CDR3 length is 22 residues. V trimming: 0 bases; J trimming: 4 bases; junction bases outside the gene matches: 24. The CDR3: CASSQSSLGQGSSSTLGETQYF. The CDR3, as DNA: TGCGCCAGCAGTCAATCAAGTCTCGGACAGGGGAGTAGTAGCACGCTTGGAGAGACCCAGTACTTC.